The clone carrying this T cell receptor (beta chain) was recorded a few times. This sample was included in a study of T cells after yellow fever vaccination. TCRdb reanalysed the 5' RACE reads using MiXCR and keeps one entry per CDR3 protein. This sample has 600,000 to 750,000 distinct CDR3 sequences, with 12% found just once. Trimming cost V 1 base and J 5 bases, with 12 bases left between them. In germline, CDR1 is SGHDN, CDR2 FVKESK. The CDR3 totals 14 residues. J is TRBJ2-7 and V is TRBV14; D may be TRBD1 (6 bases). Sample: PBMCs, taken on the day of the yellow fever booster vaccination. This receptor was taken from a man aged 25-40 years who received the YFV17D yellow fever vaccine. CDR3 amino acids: CASSQGGGFNEQYF. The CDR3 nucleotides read TGTGCCAGCAGCCAAGGTGGGGGCTTTAACGAGCAGTACTTC.